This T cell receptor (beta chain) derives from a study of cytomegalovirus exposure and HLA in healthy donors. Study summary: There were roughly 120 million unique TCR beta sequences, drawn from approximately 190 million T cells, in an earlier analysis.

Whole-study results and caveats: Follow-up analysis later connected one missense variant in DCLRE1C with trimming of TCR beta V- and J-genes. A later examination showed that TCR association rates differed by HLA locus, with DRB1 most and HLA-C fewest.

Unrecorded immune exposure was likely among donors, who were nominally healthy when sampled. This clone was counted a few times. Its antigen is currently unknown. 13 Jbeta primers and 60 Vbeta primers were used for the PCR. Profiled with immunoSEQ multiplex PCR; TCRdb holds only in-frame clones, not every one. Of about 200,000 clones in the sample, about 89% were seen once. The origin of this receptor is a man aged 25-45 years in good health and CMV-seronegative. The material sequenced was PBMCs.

The CDR3 sequence: CASSLRGTRVRGTDTQYF. Here the CDR3 DNA reads TGTGCCAGCAGTTTACGTGGGACTAGGGTGCGGGGCACAGATACGCAGTATTTT. This chain connects TRBV27 to TRBJ2-3; 8 positions agree with TRBD2. Germline assignment: CDR1 MNHEY and CDR2 SMNVEV (reference sequence). The CDR3 covers 18 residues. The trim removed 2 bases at V and 1 base at J, leaving 11 bases unmatched.